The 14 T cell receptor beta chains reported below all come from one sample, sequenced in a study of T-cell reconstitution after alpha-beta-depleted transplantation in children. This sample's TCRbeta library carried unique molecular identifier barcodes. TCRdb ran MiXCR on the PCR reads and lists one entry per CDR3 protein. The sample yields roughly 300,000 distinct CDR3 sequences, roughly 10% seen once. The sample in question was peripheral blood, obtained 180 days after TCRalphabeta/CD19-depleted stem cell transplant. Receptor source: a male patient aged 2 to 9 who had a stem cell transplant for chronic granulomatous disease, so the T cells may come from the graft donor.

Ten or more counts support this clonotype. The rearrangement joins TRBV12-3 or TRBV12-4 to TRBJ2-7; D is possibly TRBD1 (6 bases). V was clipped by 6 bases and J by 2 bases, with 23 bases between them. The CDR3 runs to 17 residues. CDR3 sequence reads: CASSTGILKTSTYEQYF. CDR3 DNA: TGTGCCAGCAGCACAGGGATCTTAAAGACTTCGACCTACGAGCAGTACTTC.

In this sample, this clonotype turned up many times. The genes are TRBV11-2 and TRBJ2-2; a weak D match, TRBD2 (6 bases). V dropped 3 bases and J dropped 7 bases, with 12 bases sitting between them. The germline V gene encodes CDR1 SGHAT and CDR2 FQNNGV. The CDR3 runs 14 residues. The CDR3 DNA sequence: TGTGCCAGCAGCTTTCAGGGAGGAGGCGGGGAGCTGTTTTTT. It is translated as CASSFQGGGGELFF.

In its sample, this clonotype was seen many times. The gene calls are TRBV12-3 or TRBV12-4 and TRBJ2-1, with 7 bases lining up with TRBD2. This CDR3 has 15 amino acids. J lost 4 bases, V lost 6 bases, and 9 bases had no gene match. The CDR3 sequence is CASSPGTMMYNEQFF. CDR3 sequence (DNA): TGTGCCAGCAGCCCCGGGACTATGATGTACAATGAGCAGTTCTTC.

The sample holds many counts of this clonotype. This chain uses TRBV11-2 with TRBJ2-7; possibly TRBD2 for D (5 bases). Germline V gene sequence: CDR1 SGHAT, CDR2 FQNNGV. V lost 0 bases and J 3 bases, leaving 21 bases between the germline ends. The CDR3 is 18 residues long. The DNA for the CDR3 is TGTGCCAGCAGCTTAGATAGTGGGAGTGTCTCATCAGGCTACGAGCAGTACTTC. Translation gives CASSLDSGSVSSGYEQYF.

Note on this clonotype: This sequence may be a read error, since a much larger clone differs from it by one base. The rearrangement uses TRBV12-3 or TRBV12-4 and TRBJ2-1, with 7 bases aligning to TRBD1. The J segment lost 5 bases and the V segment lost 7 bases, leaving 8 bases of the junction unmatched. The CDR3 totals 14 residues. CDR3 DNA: TGTGCCAGCACTCAATGGCAGGGGGACAATGAGCAGTTCTTC. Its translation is CASTQWQGDNEQFF.

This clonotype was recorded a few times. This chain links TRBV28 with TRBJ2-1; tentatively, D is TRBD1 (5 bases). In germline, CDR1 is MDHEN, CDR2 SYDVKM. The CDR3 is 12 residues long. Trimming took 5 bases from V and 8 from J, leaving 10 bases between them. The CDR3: CASSPIQDEQFF. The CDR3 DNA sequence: TGTGCCAGCAGTCCTATACAGGATGAGCAGTTCTTC.

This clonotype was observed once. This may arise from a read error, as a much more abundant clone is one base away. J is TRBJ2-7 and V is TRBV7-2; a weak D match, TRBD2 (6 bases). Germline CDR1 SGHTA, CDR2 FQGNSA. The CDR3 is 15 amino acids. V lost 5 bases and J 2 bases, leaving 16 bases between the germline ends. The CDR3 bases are TGTGCCAGCAGCCGATCGGGGACTGGGGCCTACGAGCAGTACTTC. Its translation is CASSRSGTGAYEQYF.

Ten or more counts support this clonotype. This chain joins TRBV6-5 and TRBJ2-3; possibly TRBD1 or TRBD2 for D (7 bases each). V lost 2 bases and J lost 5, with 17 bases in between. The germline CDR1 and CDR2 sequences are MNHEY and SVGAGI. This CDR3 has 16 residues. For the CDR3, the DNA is TGTGCCAGCAGTTACCGGGGAGGGGGCGCGGGAGATACGCAGTATTTT. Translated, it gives CASSYRGGGAGDTQYF.

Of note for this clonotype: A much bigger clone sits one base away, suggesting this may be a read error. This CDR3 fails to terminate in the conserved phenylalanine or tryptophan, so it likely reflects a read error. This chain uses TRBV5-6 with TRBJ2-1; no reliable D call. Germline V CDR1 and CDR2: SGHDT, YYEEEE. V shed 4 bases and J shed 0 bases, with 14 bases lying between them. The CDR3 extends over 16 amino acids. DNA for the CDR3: TGTGCCAGCAGCCTTCGAAGCGCCCCCTCCTACAATGAGCAGTTCTTG. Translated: CASSLRSAPSYNEQFL.

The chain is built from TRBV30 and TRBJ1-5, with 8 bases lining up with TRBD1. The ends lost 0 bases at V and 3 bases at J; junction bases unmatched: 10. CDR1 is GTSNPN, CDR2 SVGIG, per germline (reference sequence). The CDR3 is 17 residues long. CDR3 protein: CAWSVGGRGLDNQPQHF. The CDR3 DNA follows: TGTGCCTGGAGTGTAGGAGGCAGGGGGCTTGACAATCAGCCCCAGCATTTT. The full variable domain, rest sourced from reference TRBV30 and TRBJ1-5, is SQTIHQWPATLVQPVGSPLSLECTVEGTSNPNLYWYRQAAGRGLQLLFYSVGIGQISSEVPQNLSASRPQDRQFILSSKKLLLSDSGFYLCAWSVGGRGLDNQPQHFGDGTRLSIL.

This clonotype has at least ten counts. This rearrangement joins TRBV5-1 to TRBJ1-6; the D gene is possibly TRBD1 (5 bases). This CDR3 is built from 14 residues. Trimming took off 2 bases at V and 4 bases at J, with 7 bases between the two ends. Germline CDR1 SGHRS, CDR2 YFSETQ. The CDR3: CASSFDRYNSPLHF. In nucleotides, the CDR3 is TGCGCCAGCAGCTTCGACAGATATAATTCACCCCTCCACTTT.

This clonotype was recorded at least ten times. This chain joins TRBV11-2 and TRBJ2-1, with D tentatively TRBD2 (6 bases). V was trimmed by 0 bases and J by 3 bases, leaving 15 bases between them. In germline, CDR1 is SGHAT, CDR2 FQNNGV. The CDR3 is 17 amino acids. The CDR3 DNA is TGTGCCAGCAGCTTAGAGTCAGGGAGGCGAGTCTACAATGAGCAGTTCTTC. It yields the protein CASSLESGRRVYNEQFF.

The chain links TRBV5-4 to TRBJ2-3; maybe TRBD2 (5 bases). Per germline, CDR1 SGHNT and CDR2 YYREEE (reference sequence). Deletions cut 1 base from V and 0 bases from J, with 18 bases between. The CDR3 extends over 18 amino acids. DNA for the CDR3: TGTGCCAGCAGCTTGCAACCCCCCAGCGGTTCTAGCACAGATACGCAGTATTTT. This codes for CASSLQPPSGSSTDTQYF.

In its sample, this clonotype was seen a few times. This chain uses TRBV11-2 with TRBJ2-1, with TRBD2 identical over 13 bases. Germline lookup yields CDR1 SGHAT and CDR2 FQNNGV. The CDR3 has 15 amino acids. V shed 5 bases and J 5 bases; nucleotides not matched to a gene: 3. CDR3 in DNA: TGTGCCAGCAGCCAGGGGACTAGCGGGAACAATGAGCAGTTCTTC. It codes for CASSQGTSGNNEQFF.